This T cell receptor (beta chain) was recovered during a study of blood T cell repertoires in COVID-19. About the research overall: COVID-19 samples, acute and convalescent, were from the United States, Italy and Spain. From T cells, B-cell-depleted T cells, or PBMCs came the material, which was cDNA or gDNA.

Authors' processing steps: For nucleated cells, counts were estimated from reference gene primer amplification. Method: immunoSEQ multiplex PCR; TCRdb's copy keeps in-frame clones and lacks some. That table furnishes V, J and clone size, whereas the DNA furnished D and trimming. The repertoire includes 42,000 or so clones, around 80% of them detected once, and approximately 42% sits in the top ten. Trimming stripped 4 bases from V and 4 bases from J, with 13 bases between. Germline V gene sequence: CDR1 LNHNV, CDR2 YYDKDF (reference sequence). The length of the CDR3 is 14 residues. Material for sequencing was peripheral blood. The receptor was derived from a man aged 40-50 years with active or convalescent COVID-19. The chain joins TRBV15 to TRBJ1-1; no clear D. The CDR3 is CATSTLVEVTEAFF. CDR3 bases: TGTGCCACCAGCACACTTGTGGAGGTCACTGAAGCTTTCTTT.